This record covers a single TCR beta chain. The data were produced by immunoSEQ multiplex PCR, yet TCRdb's version contains in-frame clones alone and is incomplete. This sample has roughly 70,000 clones; about 80% occur once, and the top ten carry 28%. These data originate in a study of control samples from healthy donors and cancer patients. CDR1 and CDR2 (germline): LGHNT, FRNRAP. This CDR3 has 17 amino acids. Trimming pared 1 base from V and 7 bases from J, leaving 20 bases between. The TCR comes from a man aged 45-60 years in good health. The gene calls are TRBV12-5 and TRBJ2-1; possibly TRBD2 for D (5 bases). Sequenced input: blood. The CDR3 DNA follows: TGTGCTAGTGGTTTGGCTGAGCGGTTACACTCGTGGAATGAGCAGTTCTTC. Its protein is CASGLAERLHSWNEQFF.